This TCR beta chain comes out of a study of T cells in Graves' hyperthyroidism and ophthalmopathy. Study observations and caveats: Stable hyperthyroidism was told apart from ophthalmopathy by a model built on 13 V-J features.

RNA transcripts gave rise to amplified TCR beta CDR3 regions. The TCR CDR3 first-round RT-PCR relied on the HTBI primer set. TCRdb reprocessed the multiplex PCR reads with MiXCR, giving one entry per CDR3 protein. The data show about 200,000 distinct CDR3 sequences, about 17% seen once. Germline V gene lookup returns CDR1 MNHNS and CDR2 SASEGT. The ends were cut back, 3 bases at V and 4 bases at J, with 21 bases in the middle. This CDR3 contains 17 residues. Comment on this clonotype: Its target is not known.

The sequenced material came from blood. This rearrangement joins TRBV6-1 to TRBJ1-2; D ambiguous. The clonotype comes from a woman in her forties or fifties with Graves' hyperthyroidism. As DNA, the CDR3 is TGTGCCAGCAGTGAGAAAAATGGGGTTCAAAACCTCTATGGCTACACCTTC. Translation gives CASSEKNGVQNLYGYTF.